The present entry profiles one T cell receptor (beta chain) with its context. The antigen is not known. The data originate from a study of cytotoxic CD8 clonotypes in ibrutinib-treated CLL. The overall study: Productive templates averaged about 250,000 per sample, and productive rearrangements 90,000 to 100,000. General study findings and limits: Public clonotypes occurred uncommonly; on treatment, they contracted or remained stable. Sustained-remission and progressing patients had unequal sampling times. Clonality (at baseline) was higher than in age-matched healthy donors and tracked circulating CD8+ T-cell counts.

The protocol was immunoSEQ multiplex PCR, while the TCRdb copy is restricted to in-frame clones and leaves out a portion. The sample contains about 68,000 clones, around 68% of which appear only once. Germline CDR1 is SGHNT and CDR2 is YYREEE (reference sequence). The trim removed 4 bases at V and 4 bases at J, leaving 4 bases unmatched. This CDR3 has 15 amino acids. The starting material was PBMCs, obtained after 12 months of ibrutinib treatment. The sequence came from a human donor with chronic lymphocytic leukemia. The rearrangement joins TRBV5-4 to TRBJ2-1; 11 bases match TRBD1. The CDR3 sequence: CASSRDRGFYNEQFF. CDR3 nucleotide sequence: TGTGCCAGCAGCCGGGACAGGGGGTTTTACAATGAGCAGTTCTTC.